These T cell receptor beta chains were read from a single sample in a study of blood T cell repertoires in COVID-19. Some clones are missing from TCRdb's copy, which holds only in-frame ones; the method was immunoSEQ multiplex PCR. The repertoire holds roughly 280,000 clones, 70% to 90% seen once, with 8% to 13% in the top ten. Sequenced sample: peripheral blood. Receptors originate from a woman in her sixties or seventies with acute or convalescent COVID-19. CDR3s include the opening cysteine and the closing phenylalanine or tryptophan. Fields, in order: J gene, V gene, clone size, D gene, CDR3 DNA, CDR3 protein. The D gene is left open where the match is weak. Some rows have no size entry. The others give once, few or many, or a class for an expanded clone.

>TRBJ2-2|TRBV27|.|TRBD2
TGTGCCAGCAGTTGGGGGGGAGGCCGGGACACCGGGGAGCTGTTTTTT
CASSWGGGRDTGELFF
>TRBJ2-5|TRBV6-5|.|.
TGTGCCAGCAGGAGTTCTACAGTAGGGACCCAGTACTTC
CASRSSTVGTQYF
>TRBJ1-6|TRBV18|.|TRBD1
TGTGCCAGCTCACCGTTCACAGGGGTCTATAATTCACCCCTCCACTTT
CASSPFTGVYNSPLHF
>TRBJ1-2|TRBV3-1/TRBV3-2|.|TRBD1
TGTGCCAGCAGCCTGTACCGGGACAGGGACTACTATGGCTACACCTTC
CASSLYRDRDYYGYTF
>TRBJ2-2|TRBV6-5|once|TRBD1
TGTGCCAGCAGCAATATCCCCCAGGGGGCCGGGGAGCTGTTTTTT
CASSNIPQGAGELFF
>TRBJ1-5|TRBV5-6|few|.
TGTGCCAGCAGCTTGGCCGACGGGAATCAGCCCCAGCATTTT
CASSLADGNQPQHF
>TRBJ2-7|TRBV5-8|.|TRBD1
TGTGCCAGCAGCCCCCGGGACAGGGGGCTTCGTGATTCCTACGAGCAGTACTTC
CASSPRDRGLRDSYEQYF
>TRBJ2-5|TRBV6-2/TRBV6-3|few|.
TGTGCCAGCAGTTACTCGAGACCAATGCGGCAGACCCAGTACTTC
CASSYSRPMRQTQYF
>TRBJ2-1|TRBV18|.|TRBD2
TGTGCCAGCTCACCCGCAGCGGGGTTCAACAATGAGCAGTTCTTC
CASSPAAGFNNEQFF
>TRBJ2-5|TRBV3-1/TRBV3-2|.|.
TGTGCCAGCATCGCTCTAGGGGAAGGGACCCAGTACTTC
CASIALGEGTQYF
>TRBJ1-2|TRBV12-5|.|TRBD1
TGTGCTAGTGGTTTGGGACGACAGGGTTATGGCTACACCTTC
CASGLGRQGYGYTF
>TRBJ2-7|TRBV15|many|.
TGTGCCACCAGCAGAGCATATAGCCACCAAGCGACCTACGAGCAGTACTTC
CATSRAYSHQATYEQYF
>TRBJ1-2|TRBV4-1|.|TRBD1
TGCGCCAGCAGCTACGGGACAGACACCACTACCCACTATGGCTACACCTTC
CASSYGTDTTTHYGYTF
>TRBJ2-1|TRBV6-4|.|.
TGTGCCAGCAGTGAATACAACTCCAGACATTGCTCTCATGGGCAGTTCTTC
CASSEYNSRHCSHGQFF
>TRBJ2-5|TRBV5-1|.|TRBD2
TGCGCCAGCAGCTATCGGGGACTAGCGCCACAAGAGACCCAGTACTTC
CASSYRGLAPQETQYF
>TRBJ1-2|TRBV6-5|.|.
TGTGCCAGCAAATGGGAGGATGGCTACACCTTC
CASKWEDGYTF
>TRBJ1-3|TRBV3-1/TRBV3-2|.|TRBD1
TGTGCCAGCAGCCAAGGGGACAGATACTCTGGAAACACCATATATTTT
CASSQGDRYSGNTIYF
>TRBJ2-6|TRBV7-8|.|.
TGTGCCAGCAGCTTAGTAGGGGCTGGGGCCAACGTCCTGACTTTC
CASSLVGAGANVLTF
>TRBJ2-1|TRBV3-1/TRBV3-2|.|TRBD2
TGTGCCAGCAGCCACAGCGGGGGCGGACTTTACAATGAGCAGTTCTTC
CASSHSGGGLYNEQFF
>TRBJ1-5|TRBV3-1/TRBV3-2|.|.
TGTGCCAGCAGCCAAATGTCCGGTCAGCCCCAGCATTTT
CASSQMSGQPQHF
>TRBJ1-5|TRBV10-3|.|TRBD1
TGTGCCATCGGGGGACAGGGGGGCGACAATCAGCCCCAGCATTTT
CAIGGQGGDNQPQHF
>TRBJ1-1|TRBV12-5|few|.
TGTGCTAGTGTTCTGACATCTAACACTGAAGCTTTCTTT
CASVLTSNTEAFF
>TRBJ1-3|TRBV13|many|.
TGTGCCAGCAGCCACTCAAGATTCAGGGGCTCGGGAAACACCATATATTTT
CASSHSRFRGSGNTIYF
>TRBJ2-7|TRBV3-1/TRBV3-2|.|TRBD2
TGTGCCAGCAGCCTTGGGGGGGGGAAGGCCTACGAGCAGTACTTC
CASSLGGGKAYEQYF
>TRBJ1-2|TRBV18|.|.
TGTGCCAGCTCGCTGCGAGCACGCGACACCTATGGCTACACCTTC
CASSLRARDTYGYTF
>TRBJ2-1|TRBV10-1|.|TRBD1
TGCGCCAGCGCTCCGGGACAGGGGGTTGTTTCCCCCTACAATGAGCAGTTCTTC
CASAPGQGVVSPYNEQFF
>TRBJ1-6|TRBV6-6|.|.
TGTGCCAGCAGTTATGTGGCAGGGGATTCACCCCTCCACTTT
CASSYVAGDSPLHF
>TRBJ1-3|TRBV3-1/TRBV3-2|.|.
TGTGCCAGCAGCCAAGATGGGACTTCTGGAAACACCATATATTTT
CASSQDGTSGNTIYF
>TRBJ1-6|TRBV7-2|few|TRBD1
TGTGCCAGCAGCTTAGGTTGGGACAGTTATTCACCCCTCCACTTT
CASSLGWDSYSPLHF
>TRBJ2-3|TRBV5-4|few|.
TGTGCCAGCAGTCGTCCCCGGGGGACTCTGGATACGCAGTATTTT
CASSRPRGTLDTQYF
>TRBJ1-5|TRBV7-2|once|TRBD1
TGTGCCAGCAGCCGGGACAGGGGGGGGGAAGGCAATCAGCCCCAGCATTTT
CASSRDRGGEGNQPQHF
>TRBJ1-1|TRBV21-1|.|.
TGTGCCAGCGGAGATGGGCCACAGGGGAAGAACACTGAAGCTTTCTTT
CASGDGPQGKNTEAFF
>TRBJ2-3|TRBV2|.|TRBD2
TGTGCCAGCAGCGCTAGCGGGGGGAGCACAGATACGCAGTATTTT
CASSASGGSTDTQYF
>TRBJ1-6|TRBV6-5|.|TRBD1
TGTGCCAGCAGTTTCGGGACAGGGAAGGAATCACCCCTCCACTTT
CASSFGTGKESPLHF
>TRBJ1-2|TRBV5-4|.|.
TGTGCCAGCAGCTTGAGTGCGTATGGCTACACCTTC
CASSLSAYGYTF
>TRBJ1-1|TRBV19|few|.
TGTGCCAGTCGTGGTAGATCTGAAGCTTTCTTT
CASRGRSEAFF
>TRBJ2-2|TRBV10-2|.|.
TGCGCCAGCAGTGAGTATGGCGGCGGGGAGCTGTTTTTT
CASSEYGGGELFF
>TRBJ1-1|TRBV29-1|.|.
TGCAGCGTTCGACAGGAAAGCACTGAAGCTTTCTTT
CSVRQESTEAFF
>TRBJ1-6|TRBV12-3/TRBV12-4|.|.
TGTGCCAGCAGTTTATCCACAGGATCCCTCCACTTT
CASSLSTGSLHF
>TRBJ1-5|TRBV5-6|.|.
TGTGCCAGCAGCTTGTCAGGGAACCGCAATCAGCCCCAGCATTTT
CASSLSGNRNQPQHF
>TRBJ1-6|TRBV3-1/TRBV3-2|.|.
TGTGCCAGCAGCCAACGCGGCCGGCAGGGGTATTCACCCCTCCACTTT
CASSQRGRQGYSPLHF
>TRBJ2-3|TRBV18|.|.
TGTGCCAGCTCAACGGGGGATACGCAGTATTTT
CASSTGDTQYF
>TRBJ2-5|TRBV30|.|TRBD1
TGTGCCTGGAGTGTGGGGACAGGGCCTTCGTACCAAGAGACCCAGTACTTC
CAWSVGTGPSYQETQYF
>TRBJ1-2|TRBV6-5|.|TRBD1
TGTGCCAGTAGTACGGGACAGGGACTCTATGGCTACACCTTC
CASSTGQGLYGYTF
>TRBJ2-7|TRBV19|.|TRBD2
TGTGCCAGTAGCCGAAGGGGCCCAGGCACCGGGACTAGTTCCCCACCAAATCACTACGAGCAGTACTTC
CASSRRGPGTGTSSPPNHYEQYF
>TRBJ2-5|TRBV4-1|.|.
TGCGCCAGCAGCCAAGATACAGGGTCCTACGGAACCCAGTACTTC
CASSQDTGSYGTQYF
>TRBJ1-5|TRBV2|.|.
TGTGCCAGCAGCGTACGGACAGTTCAAAATCAGCCCCAGCATTTT
CASSVRTVQNQPQHF
>TRBJ1-1|TRBV27|once|.
TGTGCCAGCAGTCCAAGCGGGGTGGTGAACACTGAAGCTTTCTTT
CASSPSGVVNTEAFF
>TRBJ2-5|TRBV5-1|.|TRBD1
TGCGCCAGCAGCCAGGGGGCTCGGGAGACCCAGTACTTC
CASSQGARETQYF